This is a list of T cell receptor beta chains from one sample in a study of blood T cell repertoires in COVID-19. Profiled with immunoSEQ multiplex PCR; TCRdb holds only in-frame clones, not every one. The sample lists some 200,000 clones, under 90% occurring once. Source material: peripheral blood. The receptors stem from a woman of 80 years or more with COVID-19, enrolled during active disease. Each CDR3 is given with its conserved first and last residue. The D gene is left open where the match is weak. Clone size is shown for a subset of rows, as once, few, many or a class of expanded clone.

>13|.|TRBJ1-2|.|TRBV4-1
TGCGCCAGCAGCCAAGTGGAGGGGCTTGGCTACACCTTC
CASSQVEGLGYTF
>13|.|TRBJ2-1|.|TRBV5-1
TGCGCCAGCAGCTTTTCCCCCGCCAGTGAGCAGTTCTTC
CASSFSPASEQFF
>12|once|TRBJ1-3|.|TRBV6-5
TGTGCCAGCATCAGCTCTGGAAACACCATATATTTT
CASISSGNTIYF
>13|.|TRBJ2-5|TRBD2|TRBV18
TGTGCCAGCTCTCAGCGGGGGCAAGAGACCCAGTACTTC
CASSQRGQETQYF
>15|once|TRBJ1-4|.|TRBV14
TGTGCCAGCAGCCAAATGAGGGCAACTAATGAAAAACTGTTTTTT
CASSQMRATNEKLFF
>15|.|TRBJ1-6|.|TRBV14
TGTGCCAGCAGCCAAGAACAGTTGAACCATTCACCCCTCCACTTT
CASSQEQLNHSPLHF
>14|.|TRBJ1-1|.|TRBV6-5
TGTGCCAGCAAAGTGGGAGGGGGGAACACTGAAGCTTTCTTT
CASKVGGGNTEAFF
>16|.|TRBJ1-4|TRBD1|TRBV4-1
TGCGCCAGCAGCCAACAAACAGGGGGCTTTGGGGAAAAACTGTTTTTT
CASSQQTGGFGEKLFF
>14|once|TRBJ2-7|.|TRBV19
TGTGCCAGTAGTCCTAGACAGGTGGGGCAGGAGCAGTACTTC
CASSPRQVGQEQYF
>17|.|TRBJ1-2|.|TRBV19
TGTGCCAGTAGTATAGGCCCCCAGTATTTTCGGGACTATGGCTACACCTTC
CASSIGPQYFRDYGYTF
>13|.|TRBJ1-5|.|TRBV2
TGTGCCAGCAGTGAAAACGGGGTGGGGCCCCAGCATTTT
CASSENGVGPQHF
>22|.|TRBJ2-3|TRBD2|TRBV3-1/TRBV3-2
TGTGCCAGCAGCCAAGATTGGGGGCCGGGACTAGCGGCGCAGGGGAGCACAGATACGCAGTATTTT
CASSQDWGPGLAAQGSTDTQYF
>15|.|TRBJ2-1|TRBD2|TRBV5-1
TGCGCCAGCAGCGGACTAGCGGGTTCCTACAATGAGCAGTTCTTC
CASSGLAGSYNEQFF
>13|.|TRBJ1-6|.|TRBV7-9
TGTGCCAGCAGCTTAGCTGAGTCTCCACCCCTCCACTTT
CASSLAESPPLHF
>12|.|TRBJ2-1|TRBD2|TRBV12-3/TRBV12-4
TGTGCCAGCAGTCCTAGCGGGCGTTGGCAGTTCTTC
CASSPSGRWQFF
>13|.|TRBJ1-1|.|TRBV3-1/TRBV3-2
TGTGCCAGCAGCCAGGCCGGAGACACTGAAGCTTTCTTT
CASSQAGDTEAFF
>15|.|TRBJ1-5|.|TRBV6-2/TRBV6-3
TGTGCCAGCAGTTACGCCCTGCGGGGCTATCAGCCCCAGCATTTT
CASSYALRGYQPQHF
>14|.|TRBJ2-5|TRBD2|TRBV9
TGTGCCAGCAGCGTTACTAGCGGGGACGAGACCCAGTACTTC
CASSVTSGDETQYF
>15|.|TRBJ2-7|.|TRBV15
TGTGCCACCAGTACCGCTATGGGAGCTCCCTACGAGCAGTACTTC
CATSTAMGAPYEQYF
>13|.|TRBJ1-2|TRBD1|TRBV2
TGTGCCAGCAGAGGACAGGTTCAGGGGGGTCTTCCCTTC
CASRGQVQGGLPF
>18|.|TRBJ2-2|TRBD2|TRBV4-2
TGTGCCAGCAGCCAAGAACCTAGCGGGGGGGCGAACACCGGGGAGCTGTTTTTT
CASSQEPSGGANTGELFF
>15|.|TRBJ2-5|.|TRBV9
TGTGCCAGCAGCGAGCACAGGGGGGGAACAGAGACCCAGTACTTC
CASSEHRGGTETQYF
>14|many|TRBJ1-5|.|TRBV7-9
TGTGCCAGCAGCTCCAGGGGTAGCAATCAGCCCCAGCATTTT
CASSSRGSNQPQHF
>15|.|TRBJ2-2|.|TRBV5-1
TGCGCCAGCAGCTTGGTAGGGGCGAACACCGGGGAGCTGTTTTTT
CASSLVGANTGELFF
>13|.|TRBJ2-3|.|TRBV11-3
TGTGCCAGCAGCTCCCAAGGAGTAGCTACGCAGTATTTT
CASSSQGVATQYF
>13|.|TRBJ1-1|.|TRBV4-1
TGCGCCAGCAGCCAAGATCGAGGGCCTGAAGCTTTCTTT
CASSQDRGPEAFF
>13|.|TRBJ2-5|.|TRBV3-1/TRBV3-2
TGTGCCAGCAGCCAAGGGGCTGCGGGGACCCAGTACTTC
CASSQGAAGTQYF
>14|.|TRBJ2-7|TRBD1|TRBV20-1
TGCAGTGCTAGTGGGACAGGGGCCACCTACGAGCAGTACTTC
CSASGTGATYEQYF
>12|.|TRBJ1-5|.|TRBV28
TGTGCCAGCAGTGGCAGGGCCGAGCCCCAGCATTTT
CASSGRAEPQHF
>15|.|TRBJ2-3|TRBD2|TRBV9
TGTGCCAGCAGCGAGGGACTAGCGGGAGTAGGTACGCAGTATTTT
CASSEGLAGVGTQYF
>14|.|TRBJ2-1|TRBD2|TRBV6-6
TGTGCCAGCCTCGAAGCGGGAGAGAGTAATGAGCAGTTCTTC
CASLEAGESNEQFF
>13|few|TRBJ2-2|.|TRBV2
TGTGCCAGCGCAGGGGATAGCACCGGGGAGCTGTTTTTT
CASAGDSTGELFF
>15|.|TRBJ2-1|.|TRBV9
TGTGCCAGCAGCGAACAGGGCAACTCCTACAATGAGCAGTTCTTC
CASSEQGNSYNEQFF
>15|.|TRBJ2-1|.|TRBV16
TGTGCCAGCAGCCCCGTCGCGGCCTCCTACAATGAGCAGTTCTTC
CASSPVAASYNEQFF
>17|.|TRBJ1-1|.|TRBV5-1
TGCGCCAGCAGCTTAACGGGGGGACGCCAAGGAGTCACTGAAGCTTTCTTT
CASSLTGGRQGVTEAFF
>17|.|TRBJ2-7|TRBD2|TRBV4-1
TGCGCCAGCAGCCAGGGACTAGCGGGAGGGATGGCCTACGAGCAGTACTTC
CASSQGLAGGMAYEQYF
>12|.|TRBJ1-2|.|TRBV5-1
TGCGCCAGCAGCTTGCAGGGCTATGGCTACACCTTC
CASSLQGYGYTF
>15|.|TRBJ1-2|TRBD1|TRBV6-5
TGTGCCAGCAGAGAGGACAGGGGACTTTCATATGGCTACACCTTC
CASREDRGLSYGYTF
>16|.|TRBJ1-2|TRBD1|TRBV18
TGTGCCAGCTCGCCTGCCCCAGCAGGGGGCGAACGTGGCTACACCTTC
CASSPAPAGGERGYTF
>14|.|TRBJ2-4|.|TRBV2
TGTGCCAGCAGTGACCCGGCCCCCCCGGGCATTCAGTACTTC
CASSDPAPPGIQYF
>13|.|TRBJ2-4|TRBD2|TRBV9
TGTGCCAGCAGCCAGACTAGCGGAAACATTCAGTACTTC
CASSQTSGNIQYF
>14|.|TRBJ1-2|.|TRBV10-3
TGTGCCATCAGTGAGTCAGGGGATACCTATGGCTACACCTTC
CAISESGDTYGYTF
>16|.|TRBJ2-5|TRBD2|TRBV5-5
TGTGCCAGCAGCTTGGGACTAGCGGGAGGGCAAGAGACCCAGTACTTC
CASSLGLAGGQETQYF
>16|.|TRBJ2-7|.|TRBV28
TGTGCCAGCATCTCCCCGGGAAAAACGAAGTCCTACGAGCAGTACTTC
CASISPGKTKSYEQYF
>14|few|TRBJ1-1|.|TRBV5-1
TGCGCCAGCAGCTTTCGAGGGGGGGACACTGAAGCTTTCTTT
CASSFRGGDTEAFF
>12|.|TRBJ1-2|.|TRBV3-1/TRBV3-2
TGTGCCAGCAGGCTCAGGGGAAGGGGCTACACCTTC
CASRLRGRGYTF
>13|.|TRBJ2-1|.|TRBV7-8
TGTGCCAGCAGCTGGACTCGGGAGAATGAGCAGTTCTTC
CASSWTRENEQFF
>14|.|TRBJ1-5|.|TRBV28
TGTGCCAGCAGGGGCCACGCCGGCTCCCAGCCCCAGCATTTT
CASRGHAGSQPQHF
>16|few|TRBJ1-2|TRBD1|TRBV2
TGTGCCAGCAGGCAGGACAGGGACCCATTCGGTTTTGGCTACACCTTC
CASRQDRDPFGFGYTF
>14|few|TRBJ1-4|TRBD1|TRBV30
TGTGCCCAACCCCACCCGACAGGGGTCGAAAAACTGTTTTTT
CAQPHPTGVEKLFF
>13|.|TRBJ1-1|.|TRBV3-1/TRBV3-2
TGTGCCAGCAGCGTAAGCGGGTCCACTGAAGCTTTCTTT
CASSVSGSTEAFF
>13|.|TRBJ2-5|.|TRBV18
TGTGCCAGCTCACCAGCGAGACAAGAGACCCAGTACTTC
CASSPARQETQYF
>13|.|TRBJ1-4|.|TRBV6-5
TGTGCCAGCCGGGTGGGGGGAGGTGAAAAACTGTTTTTT
CASRVGGGEKLFF
>14|.|TRBJ1-4|.|TRBV9
TGTGCCAGCAGCAACCCTGGGGAGGGGGGAAAACTGTTTTTT
CASSNPGEGGKLFF
>15|.|TRBJ2-2|.|TRBV10-3
TGTGCCATCAGCGCTCCTCGGGTGAACACCGGGGAGCTGTTTTTT
CAISAPRVNTGELFF